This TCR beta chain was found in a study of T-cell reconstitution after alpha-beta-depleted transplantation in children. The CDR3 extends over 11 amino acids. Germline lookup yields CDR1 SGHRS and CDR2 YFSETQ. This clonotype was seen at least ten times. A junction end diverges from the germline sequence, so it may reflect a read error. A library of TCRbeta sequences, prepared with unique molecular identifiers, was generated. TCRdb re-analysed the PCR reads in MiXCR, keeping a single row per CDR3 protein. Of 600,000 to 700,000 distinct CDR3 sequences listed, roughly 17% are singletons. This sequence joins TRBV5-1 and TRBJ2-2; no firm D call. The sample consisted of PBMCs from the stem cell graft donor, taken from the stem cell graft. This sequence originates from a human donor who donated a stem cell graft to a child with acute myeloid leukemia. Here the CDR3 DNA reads TGTGCCAGCAGCTTCACCGGGGAGCTGTTTTTT. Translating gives CASSFTGELFF.